The 21 T cell receptor beta chains given below trace back to one sample, sequenced in a study of blood T cell repertoires in COVID-19. The table came from immunoSEQ multiplex PCR; TCRdb's copy has only in-frame clones and leaves some out. The table has about 210,000 clones, 81% seen once; the top ten hold around 9%. The sample taken for sequencing was PBMCs or T cells enriched from blood (not recorded which). The receptors stem from a woman in her forties or fifties with acute COVID-19.

V gene TRBV7-3 combines with J gene TRBJ2-1, with TRBD2 as a possible D gene (5 bases). This CDR3 is built from 17 residues. Germline loops: CDR1 SGHTA, CDR2 FQGTGA. V lost 5 bases and J lost 6, with 23 bases in between. CDR3 in amino acids: CASSPELVRLPANEQFF. For the CDR3, the DNA is TGTGCCAGCAGCCCTGAACTAGTCCGCCTTCCGGCCAATGAGCAGTTCTTC.

Points on this clone: The sample carries other DNA sequences with the same CDR3. The chain is built from TRBV27 and TRBJ1-1, with D perhaps TRBD1 (6 bases). Trimming removed 2 bases at V and 5 bases at J, with 9 bases between. CDR1 and CDR2 from the germline V gene are MNHEY and SMNVEV (reference sequence). This CDR3 has 13 residues. CDR3 nucleotide sequence: TGTGCCAGCAGTTTAGGAAGGGGGACTGAAGCTTTCTTT. Protein sequence: CASSLGRGTEAFF.

The chain has TRBV6-5 and TRBJ1-3; no clear D. V was shortened by 10 bases and J by 4 bases, with 17 bases between the two germline ends. Germline-derived CDR1 and CDR2 are MNHEY and SVGAGI. The CDR3 has 14 amino acids. Here the CDR3 reads CATRRGEEGNTIYF. The CDR3 nucleotides are TGTGCCACCCGGCGCGGGGAAGAAGGAAACACCATATATTTT.

This clone has a count of ten or more. The CDR3, as DNA: TGTGCCAGCAGTTTTCGGGGACAGGGGAACACCGGGGAGCTGTTTTTT. The encoded protein is CASSFRGQGNTGELFF. The genes are TRBV27 and TRBJ2-2, with 9 nucleotides matching TRBD1. Germline V gene sequence: CDR1 MNHEY, CDR2 SMNVEV (reference sequence). V was clipped by 3 bases and J by 1 base; unmatched bases: 3. The CDR3 runs to 16 residues.

The V gene is TRBV25-1, the J gene TRBJ2-4; weak D call: TRBD2 (5 bases). From germline, CDR1 is MGHDK and CDR2 SYGVNS. The V end lost 9 bases, the J end lost 0 bases, and 18 bases lay between the germline ends. The CDR3 has 16 residues. The CDR3 reads CAREDGDVLAKNIQYF. CDR3 coding DNA: TGTGCCAGGGAGGACGGTGATGTTTTAGCCAAAAACATTCAGTACTTC.

The chain employs TRBV28 and TRBJ1-2; D is possibly TRBD1 (5 bases). The CDR3 consists of 17 residues. The V end was cut by 5 bases, the J end by 2 bases, with 21 bases between. Germline V gene sequence: CDR1 MDHEN, CDR2 SYDVKM. The CDR3 DNA reads as TGTGCCAGCAGTCCTCGCGGGGCGCCCAGCTCAAACTATGGCTACACCTTC. It specifies CASSPRGAPSSNYGYTF.

The gene calls are TRBV24-1 and TRBJ2-1; D perhaps matches TRBD2 (5 bases). The CDR3 extends over 13 amino acids. With 2 bases removed from V and 8 bases from J, the gap between germline ends came to 9 bases. The V gene's germline CDR1 is KGHDR and CDR2 SFDVKD. CDR3 bases: TGTGCCACCAGTGATTCGGGGTTCTATGAGCAGTTCTTC. It translates to CATSDSGFYEQFF.

This rearrangement joins TRBV10-3 to TRBJ2-3; 8 nucleotides agree with TRBD2. V was clipped by 11 bases and J by 2 bases; unmatched bases: 3. Germline CDR1 is ENHRY and CDR2 is SYGVKD. The CDR3 is 12 amino acids. CDR3 nucleotide sequence: TGTGCCGCGGGGGGAAACACAGATACGCAGTATTTT. Amino acids: CAAGGNTDTQYF.

V usage is TRBV6-5 and J usage is TRBJ2-1; 13 bases agree with TRBD2. V lost 4 bases and J lost 8; bases outside the gene matches: 8. CDR1 is MNHEY, CDR2 SVGAGI, per germline. The CDR3 is 16 residues long. In DNA, the CDR3 is TGTGCCAGCAGTTCACCCGCCGGACTAGCGGGAGATGAGCAGTTCTTC. Residues: CASSSPAGLAGDEQFF.

The V call is TRBV28, the J call TRBJ2-1; perhaps TRBD1 as D (6 bases). This CDR3 has 14 residues. Germline V CDR1 and CDR2: MDHEN, SYDVKM. V lost 6 bases and J lost 16, with 25 bases in between. CDR3 residues: CASSPTQQGSKVFF. The CDR3, as DNA: TGTGCCAGCAGCCCCACCCAACAGGGTAGTAAGGTATTCTTC.

As to this clone: This sample also contains other DNA sequences that code for the same CDR3. The chain couples TRBV10-3 to TRBJ2-5; tentatively, D is TRBD1 (6 bases). Trimming shortened V by 10 bases and J by 5 bases, and 11 bases separated the two germline ends. The length of the CDR3 is 11 residues. Germline V gene data show CDR1 as ENHRY and CDR2 as SYGVKD. CDR3 amino acids: CATSRGETQYF. The CDR3 nucleotides are TGTGCCACCTCGAGGGGGGAGACCCAGTACTTC.

The chain links TRBV4-3 to TRBJ2-3, with D perhaps matching TRBD2 (5 bases). Germline assignment: CDR1 LGHNA and CDR2 YSLEER. The germline V and J ends were trimmed by 1 base and 0 bases, with 11 bases remaining between them. The CDR3 has 16 amino acids. CDR3 residues: CASSQGQRQSTDTQYF. CDR3 bases: TGCGCCAGCAGCCAAGGGCAGCGGCAAAGCACAGATACGCAGTATTTT.

The chain recombines TRBV5-5 with TRBJ1-2, with 8 bases that match TRBD1. The length of the CDR3 is 12 residues. Germline CDR1 is SGHKS and CDR2 is YYEKEE (reference sequence). The V gene end was trimmed by 9 bases and the J gene end by 4 bases; junction bases not matched to a gene: 5. The CDR3 DNA reads as TGTGCCACCGGACAGGGTCCCTATGGCTACACCTTC. Translating it yields CATGQGPYGYTF.

Note on this clone: The same CDR3 is also encoded by other DNA sequences in this sample. The chain has TRBV4-2 and TRBJ2-5; no clear D gene. Germline V gene sequence: CDR1 LGHNA, CDR2 YNFKEQ. The CDR3 consists of 13 residues. V was pared by 1 base and J by 4 bases, with 7 bases between. DNA for the CDR3: TGTGCCAGCAGCCAAGTTCGCGGAGAGACCCAGTACTTC. Its translation: CASSQVRGETQYF.

The V gene is TRBV5-1, the J gene TRBJ2-5; D is ambiguous. The ends were cut back, 0 bases at V and 2 bases at J, with 5 bases in the middle. This CDR3 is built from 13 residues. The germline V gene has CDR1 SGHRS and CDR2 YFSETQ. CDR3 bases: TGCGCCAGCAGCTTGGGAGTACAAGAGACCCAGTACTTC. Amino acids: CASSLGVQETQYF.

V gene TRBV11-3 combines with J gene TRBJ1-4; no clear D. This CDR3 comprises 16 residues. Germline lookup yields CDR1 SGHNT and CDR2 YENEEA. V was shortened by 8 bases and J by 0 bases, with 16 bases between the two germline ends. The CDR3: CASAPTHSATNEKLFF. The CDR3, as DNA: TGTGCCAGCGCCCCGACACACAGTGCAACTAATGAAAAACTGTTTTTT.

The chain has TRBV28 and TRBJ1-5; 8 bases line up with TRBD1. V dropped 6 bases and J dropped 1; count of bases not matched to a gene: 2. The length of the CDR3 is 14 residues. Looked up from germline, CDR1 is MDHEN and CDR2 is SYDVKM. CDR3 sequence (DNA): TGTGCCAGCAGGCCAGGGGGCAGCAATCAGCCCCAGCATTTT. It yields the protein CASRPGGSNQPQHF.

This chain uses TRBV2 with TRBJ2-3, with D perhaps matching TRBD1 (6 bases). The CDR3 is made up of 14 amino acids. From germline, CDR1 is SNHLY and CDR2 FYNNEI. Trimming left V 8 bases short and J 6 bases short, with 18 bases between. As DNA, the CDR3 is TGTGCCAGCGGAAAAACAGGGTCTGCGGATACGCAGTATTTT. This translates into CASGKTGSADTQYF.

This chain uses TRBV11-2 with TRBJ2-7, with 12 bases fitting TRBD2. The CDR3 consists of 16 residues. Trimming removed 2 bases from V and 2 bases from J; junction bases left unmatched: 4. Germline CDR1 and CDR2: SGHAT and FQNNGV. Here the CDR3 reads CASSLLTSGSAYEQYF. The CDR3 bases are TGTGCCAGCAGCTTACTGACTAGCGGGAGCGCCTACGAGCAGTACTTC.

V usage is TRBV4-3 and J usage is TRBJ1-1; D call uncertain. From germline, CDR1 is LGHNA and CDR2 YSLEER. The CDR3 is 13 residues long. The V gene lost 3 bases and the J gene lost 7 bases, with 12 bases spanning the gap. As DNA, the CDR3 is TGCGCCAGCAGCCAGCAAGAAAAGAGTGAAGCTTTCTTT. This gives the protein CASSQQEKSEAFF.

CDR3 sequence: CASSAYRGSNYGYTF. The CDR3 DNA reads as TGCGCCAGCAGCGCCTACAGGGGTTCTAACTATGGCTACACCTTC. V is TRBV4-3 and J is TRBJ1-2; 7 positions agree with TRBD1. There are 15 residues in the CDR3. The V gene end was trimmed by 5 bases and the J gene end by 0 bases; junction bases not matched to a gene: 6. Germline V CDR1 and CDR2: LGHNA, YSLEER.